The present entry profiles one TCR beta chain with its context. Its target is unknown. Assay: immunoSEQ multiplex PCR; the TCRdb copy retains only in-frame clones and omits some. Seen here are about 17,000 clones, over 65% observed once, and the top ten hold 4% to 5%. The germline V and J ends were trimmed by 5 bases and 5 bases, with 4 bases remaining between them. The germline gives CDR1 MNHEY, CDR2 SVGAGI. The CDR3 is made up of 11 amino acids. These data are taken from a study of T cell clonotyping in hematopoietic cell transplantation. Findings of the study overall: Few recipient clonotypes overlapped donors; over 95% were de novo at given depth. Recipient TCR diversity dropped after transplant; expanded clonotypes rose from day 30 to 180.

The sequence was obtained from a male patient in his sixties who had an allogeneic stem cell transplant from a related donor, so the T cells may come from the graft donor. Some clones in this sample may be carry-over from other donors' samples. This material consisted of PBMCs, taken 100 days after allogeneic stem cell transplant. The chain employs TRBV6-5 and TRBJ2-1, with no clear D. The CDR3 sequence is CASSRDNEQFF. DNA of the CDR3: TGTGCCAGCAGTCGGGACAATGAGCAGTTCTTC.